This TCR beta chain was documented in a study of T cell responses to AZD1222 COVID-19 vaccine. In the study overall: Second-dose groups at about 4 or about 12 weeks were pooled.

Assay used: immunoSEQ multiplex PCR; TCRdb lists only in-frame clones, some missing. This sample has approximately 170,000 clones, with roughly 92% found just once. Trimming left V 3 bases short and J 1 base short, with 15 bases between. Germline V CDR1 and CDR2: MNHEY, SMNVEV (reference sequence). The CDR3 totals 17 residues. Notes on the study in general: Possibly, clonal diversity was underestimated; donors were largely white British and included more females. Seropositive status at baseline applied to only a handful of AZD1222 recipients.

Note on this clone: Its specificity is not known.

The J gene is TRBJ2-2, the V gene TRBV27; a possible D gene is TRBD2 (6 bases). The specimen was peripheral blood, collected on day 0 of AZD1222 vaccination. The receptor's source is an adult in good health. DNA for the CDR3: TGTGCCAGCAGTTTGGGGCCCTACGGGGGGAACACCGGGGAGCTGTTTTTT. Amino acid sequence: CASSLGPYGGNTGELFF.